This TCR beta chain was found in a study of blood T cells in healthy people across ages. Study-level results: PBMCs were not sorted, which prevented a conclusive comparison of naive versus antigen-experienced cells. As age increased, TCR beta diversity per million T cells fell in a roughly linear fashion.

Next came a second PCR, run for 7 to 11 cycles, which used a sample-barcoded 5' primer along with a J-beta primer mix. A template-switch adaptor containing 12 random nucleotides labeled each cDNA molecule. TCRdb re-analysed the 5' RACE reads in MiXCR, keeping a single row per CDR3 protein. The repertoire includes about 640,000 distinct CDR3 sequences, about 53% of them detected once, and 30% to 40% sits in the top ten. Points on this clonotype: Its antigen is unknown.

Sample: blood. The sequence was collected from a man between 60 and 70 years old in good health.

The DNA of the CDR3 is TGTGCCACCAGTGACCGACAGGGGGGAAACTATGGCTACACCTTC. This translates into CATSDRQGGNYGYTF. The V and J genes are TRBV24-1 and TRBJ1-2; 9 nucleotides agree with TRBD1. V lost 4 bases and J lost 2; bases outside the gene matches: 4. CDR1 KGHDR and CDR2 SFDVKD come from the germline V gene. The CDR3 spans 15 residues.